The 2 T cell receptor beta chains below come from one sample, sequenced in a study of blood T cell repertoires in COVID-19. Sequencing was performed with immunoSEQ multiplex PCR; in TCRdb, only in-frame clones are kept and a portion is missing. The table includes about 120,000 clones, 65% to 80% detected once. The source material was peripheral blood. The receptors were gathered from a man in his forties or fifties with acute or convalescent COVID-19.

The chain carries TRBV11-2 and TRBJ2-1; 9 nucleotides match TRBD2. This CDR3 comprises 14 residues. Germline values: CDR1 SGHAT, CDR2 FQNNGV. Trimming at V came to 4 bases and at J to 6 bases, leaving 4 bases not matched to a gene. CDR3 residues: CASSWGLAANEQFF. The CDR3 nucleotides are TGTGCCAGCAGCTGGGGACTAGCAGCCAATGAGCAGTTCTTC.

A single count supports this clone. The chain employs TRBV19 and TRBJ1-5; unclear D gene. The V gene's germline CDR1 is LNHDA and CDR2 SQIVND (reference sequence). The CDR3 has 15 residues. Deletions cut 1 base from V and 0 bases from J, with 7 bases between. CDR3 in amino acids: CASSIGGNSNQPQHF. The CDR3 DNA sequence: TGTGCCAGTAGTATAGGAGGGAATAGCAATCAGCCCCAGCATTTT.